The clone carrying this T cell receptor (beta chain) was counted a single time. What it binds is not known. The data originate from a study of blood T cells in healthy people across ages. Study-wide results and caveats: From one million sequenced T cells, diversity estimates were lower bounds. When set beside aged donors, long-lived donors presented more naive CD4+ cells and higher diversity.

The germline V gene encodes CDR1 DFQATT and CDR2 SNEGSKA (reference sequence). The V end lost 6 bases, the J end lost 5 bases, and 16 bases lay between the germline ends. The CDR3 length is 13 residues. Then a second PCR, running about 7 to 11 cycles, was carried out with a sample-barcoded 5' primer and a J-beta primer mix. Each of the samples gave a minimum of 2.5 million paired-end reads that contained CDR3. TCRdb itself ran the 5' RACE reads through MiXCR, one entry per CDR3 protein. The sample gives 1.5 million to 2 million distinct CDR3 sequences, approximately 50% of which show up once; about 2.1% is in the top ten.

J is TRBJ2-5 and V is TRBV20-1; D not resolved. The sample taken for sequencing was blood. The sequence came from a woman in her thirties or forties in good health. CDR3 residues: CSAKTGHMETQYF. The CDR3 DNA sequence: TGCAGTGCCAAGACTGGCCATATGGAGACCCAGTACTTC.